A selection of T cell receptor beta chains follows, all from one sample in a study of blood T cells in healthy people across ages. TCRdb re-called the 5' RACE reads with MiXCR, one entry per CDR3 protein. The profile shows a few hundred thousand distinct CDR3 sequences, about half of them singletons. Sequences were obtained from blood. The receptors come from a man aged 60-69 years in good health. Both conserved end residues are part of each CDR3. Each record gives: clone size, D gene, V gene, J gene, CDR3 DNA, CDR3 protein. The D gene is left open where the match is weak. Clone sizes are given selectively: once, few, many, or a class where the clone is expanded.

size: -
D: -
V: TRBV28
J: TRBJ2-5
DNA: TGTGCCAGCAGGACCCAGGGGACCCAGTACTTC
CDR3: CASRTQGTQYF

size: once
D: TRBD1
V: TRBV6-2/TRBV6-3
J: TRBJ1-5
DNA: TGTGCCAGCAGGAGGACAGGGCGGAATCAGCCCCAGCATTTT
CDR3: CASRRTGRNQPQHF

size: -
D: -
V: TRBV7-9
J: TRBJ1-6
DNA: TGTGCCAGCAGCTCGGAGACAAAGGGGTCACCCCTCCACTTT
CDR3: CASSSETKGSPLHF

size: once
D: -
V: TRBV5-1
J: TRBJ1-2
DNA: TGCGCCAGCAGCTCTGGCTGGCAGAACTATGGCTACACCTTC
CDR3: CASSSGWQNYGYTF

size: -
D: -
V: TRBV29-1
J: TRBJ2-1
DNA: TGCAGCGTTGTTTTAGTTTCTGAGCAGTTCTTC
CDR3: CSVVLVSEQFF

size: -
D: -
V: TRBV12-3/TRBV12-4
J: TRBJ2-5
DNA: TGTGCCAGCAGTTCGCTCAGGGGGGGCAAAGGAGAGACCCAGTACTTC
CDR3: CASSSLRGGKGETQYF

size: few
D: TRBD2
V: TRBV13
J: TRBJ2-7
DNA: TGTGCCAGCAGCGACCGACTAGCGGGGGGTGACTACGAGCAGTACTTC
CDR3: CASSDRLAGGDYEQYF

size: few
D: -
V: TRBV11-2
J: TRBJ2-7
DNA: TGTGCCAGCCGTAAGCCCGGGACTCGCTCCTACGAGCAGTACTTC
CDR3: CASRKPGTRSYEQYF

size: many
D: TRBD2
V: TRBV20-1
J: TRBJ2-1
DNA: TGCAGTGCTAGAGGACTAGCGGGAAGGAGTGAGCAGTTCTTC
CDR3: CSARGLAGRSEQFF

size: -
D: -
V: TRBV9
J: TRBJ2-6
DNA: TGTGCCAGCAGCGTAGGGGGCAGGTCTGGGGCCAACGTCCTGACTTTC
CDR3: CASSVGGRSGANVLTF

size: -
D: -
V: TRBV28
J: TRBJ1-6
DNA: TGTGCCAGCAATATACTCCAGGGCGGGAACTCACCCCTCCACTTT
CDR3: CASNILQGGNSPLHF

size: many
D: -
V: TRBV20-1
J: TRBJ1-2
DNA: TGCAGTGCTGGAAGACCGGACTATGGCTACACCTTC
CDR3: CSAGRPDYGYTF

size: -
D: TRBD2
V: TRBV10-3
J: TRBJ2-1
DNA: TGTGCCACGAAGAGGGGCGGGGGGTTCACCTACAATGAGCAGTTCTTC
CDR3: CATKRGGGFTYNEQFF

size: -
D: -
V: TRBV4-3
J: TRBJ2-1
DNA: TGCGCCAGCGGACGTGGGCAGGGTCCCTACAATGAGCAGTTCTTC
CDR3: CASGRGQGPYNEQFF

size: -
D: -
V: TRBV29-1
J: TRBJ2-4
DNA: TGCAGCGTCCGGGACACTGGGAGGGGGGACGGCTCCTACAATGAGCAGTACTTC
CDR3: CSVRDTGRGDGSYNEQYF

size: -
D: -
V: TRBV29-1
J: TRBJ2-7
DNA: TGCAGCGTCTCCCGGTCCGGTAAGGGGACTGCCTACGAGCAGTACTTC
CDR3: CSVSRSGKGTAYEQYF